This TCR beta chain originates from a study of glioma-infiltrating T cells. This clonotype appeared many times. Its target is unknown. General study findings and limits: Tissue-blood divergence was below expectation in non-neoplastic patients, above in gliomas.

Germline V gene sequence: CDR1 SNHLY, CDR2 FYNNEI. The CDR3 has 14 amino acids. Losses at the gene ends were 5 bases for V and 6 bases for J; bases not matched to a gene: 4. The iRepertoire nested amplicon-rescue multiplex PCR amplified TCR alpha and beta CDR3s from RNA. TCRdb recomputed calls from the multiplex PCR reads with MiXCR, one row per CDR3 protein. The profile shows more than 95,000 distinct CDR3 sequences, approximately 23% of them singletons. The source of this sequence is a human donor with low-grade glioma or glioblastoma, undergoing nonglioma brain surgery, or in good health (not recorded which). The sample taken for sequencing was glioma tissue, nonneoplastic brain tissue, or PBMCs (not recorded which). The chain has TRBV2 and TRBJ1-4, with 9 bases lining up with TRBD1. CDR3 sequence: CASSQGQGYEKLFF. CDR3 sequence (DNA): TGTGCCAGCAGTCAGGGACAGGGATATGAAAAACTGTTTTTT.